Sequencing of this T cell receptor beta chain was carried out in a study of blood T cell repertoires in COVID-19 (dated by TCRdb to the early 2020s). Background on the whole study: Samples from collaborators originated in the United States, Italy and Spain and spanned both the acute and convalescent phases of COVID-19. The repertoires were released in a freely available public database intended as a resource for research on the immune response to SARS-CoV-2. Where available, HLA class I and class II types were obtained from metadata supplied by the sample provider rather than from assay-based typing. The samples were drawn from the first 160 participants of the ongoing ImmuneRACE study and from 1,200 or so subjects provided by 6 global collaborators. The prospective study material was composed of cDNA or gDNA derived from T cells, B-cell-depleted T cells, or PBMCs. Deeply sampled blood TCRbeta repertoires from subjects exposed to, actively infected with, or recovered from COVID-19 were included in the dataset. The sample metadata nearly always contained a de-identified subject ID, COVID-19 status, age in years and sex.

Paper-wide results and their limitations: Clinical and demographic metadata were provided uncurated, with the amount varying by source and participant.

From the cysteine through the phenylalanine, the CDR3 covers 15 amino acids. The only DNA kept is the CDR3, 45 bases in frame from the first base. Taken from the germline V gene, the CDR1 and CDR2 loops are SQVTM and ANQGSEA. V lost 2 bases and J lost 2 bases; the stretch between them is 13 bases long. Ten or more counts support this clone. Its target antigen remains unknown. Base qualities are not provided; no much larger clone lies one nucleotide away. The immunoSEQ Assay, a bias-controlled multiplex PCR, was used to amplify TCRbeta CDR3 regions from genomic DNA. In the source study's methods: Within the assay, amplification of reference gene primers was used to estimate how many nucleated cells each sample contained. To quantify the absolute abundance of each unique TCRbeta CDR3 rearrangement, sequence reads were collapsed and filtered. For each sample, productive Simpson clonality was calculated by taking the square root of Simpson's diversity index across productive rearrangements. TCRdb limited this immuneACCESS table to in-frame rearrangements with V and J called. A share of clones is missing; checked studies link under half to unresolved V genes, and the rest is unexplained. That table is the source of V, J and clone size, and D and trimming were worked out from the DNA. The sample contains 120,000 or so clones, more than 65% of them found a single time. The top ten clonotypes cover roughly 2% of the sample.

The collaborating institutions used their own protocols to collect whole blood in K2EDTA tubes. For TCRbeta analysis, collaborators shipped samples as frozen whole blood, isolated PBMCs, or DNA extracted from either of those sample types. The specimen sequenced was peripheral blood. This chain joins TRBV29-1 to TRBJ1-3; possibly the D gene is TRBD1, per 6 matching bases. The TCR originated in a woman in her 70s with acute or convalescent COVID-19. CDR3 sequence: CSVEPSDRTGNTIYF. The DNA reads as follows: TGCAGCGTTGAACCTTCGGACAGAACTGGAAACACCATATATTTT.